This T cell receptor beta chain was retrieved from a study of blood T cell repertoires in COVID-19. In the study overall: The analysed material was cDNA or gDNA that came from T cells, B-cell-depleted T cells, or PBMCs.

The CDR3 is 18 amino acids. Per germline, CDR1 MNHNY and CDR2 SVGAGI (reference sequence). J gave up 4 bases and V 5 bases, and 11 bases lay outside the gene matches. This study enrolled people aged about 18 to 100 from roughly 22 US geographic areas. Cohort 3 donors counted as recovered after two negative PCRs, clearance, or resolved symptoms. In the original analysis: Reference gene primers were amplified, and this amplification served to estimate nucleated cell counts. Profiled with immunoSEQ multiplex PCR; TCRdb holds only in-frame clones, not every one. The V and J calls and clone size are taken from that table; D and trimming were inferred from the DNA. The data show 180,000 or so clones, over 75% seen once.

What was sequenced was PBMCs or T cells enriched from blood (not recorded which). V is TRBV6-6 and J is TRBJ2-1; TRBD2 aligns across 13 bases. This TCR was recovered from a young woman who had recovered from COVID-19. CDR3 loop: CASSRGLAGVLGYNEQFF. The CDR3 DNA sequence: TGTGCCAGCAGTCGTGGACTAGCGGGAGTCCTTGGATACAATGAGCAGTTCTTC.